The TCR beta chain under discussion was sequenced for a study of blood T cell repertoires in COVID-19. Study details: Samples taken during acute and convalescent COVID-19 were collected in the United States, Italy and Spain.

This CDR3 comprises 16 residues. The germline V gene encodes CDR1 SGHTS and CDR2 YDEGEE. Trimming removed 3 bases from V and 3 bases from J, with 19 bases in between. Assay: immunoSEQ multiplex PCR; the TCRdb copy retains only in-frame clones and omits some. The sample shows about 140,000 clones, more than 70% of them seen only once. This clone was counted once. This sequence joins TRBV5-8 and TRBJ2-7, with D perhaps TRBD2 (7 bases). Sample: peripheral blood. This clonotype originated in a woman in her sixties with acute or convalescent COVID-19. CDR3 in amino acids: CASSYTGGPPHYEQYF. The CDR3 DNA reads TGTGCCAGCAGCTATACGGGGGGCCCTCCCCACTACGAGCAGTACTTC.